What follows describes a single T cell receptor beta chain. No antigen is known for it. This entry comes from a study of T cell repertoires in cytomegalovirus infection. About the research overall: In public TCR beta signatures, there were indications of both CMV infection and matching HLA type.

Study-level findings and limits: Clonotypes of TCR beta that were HLA-C-restricted and CMV-specific dominated the ex vivo response.

CDR3 size: 14 residues. The junction had 9 bases not matched to a gene; V was cut back by 4 bases and J by 8 bases. CDR1 is SGHTA, CDR2 FQGNSA, per germline. TCRdb redid the calling of the reads with MiXCR, one entry per CDR3 protein. This sample yields about 300,000 distinct CDR3 sequences, of which about 9.2% are seen a single time; less than 3% belongs to the top ten. Sequencing was performed on PBMCs. This sequence was found in a human donor in good health (CMV status not recorded). Some clones in this sample may be carry-over from other donors' samples. V and J are TRBV7-2 and TRBJ1-2, with 8 bases matching TRBD1. CDR3 amino acids: CASSSWTGRDGYTF. As DNA, the CDR3 is TGTGCCAGCAGCTCTTGGACAGGGAGGGACGGCTACACCTTC.